A single sample is the source of the 17 T cell receptor beta chains below, sequenced in a study of CXCR3-negative and CXCR3-positive naive CD8 T cells. Researchers prepared the TRB cDNA libraries using 5' RACE with UMI labels. After re-calling the 5' RACE reads, TCRdb lists one entry per CDR3 protein, DNA absent. The table for this sample gives 75,000 to 100,000 distinct CDR3 sequences. The sequenced material came from naive CXCR3- CD8+ T cells from blood. Subset denoted: CD45RO-CCR7+CD27+CD95- naive CD8+ T cells lacking CXCR3 (TNR3-). These receptors were obtained from a human donor in good health. Some clones in this sample may be carry-over from other donors' samples.

The chain uses TRBV2 and TRBJ2-1. The CDR3 spans 16 residues. Germline V CDR1 and CDR2: SNHLY, FYNNEI. Here the CDR3 reads CASSETSGGSYNEQFF.

The gene calls are TRBV7-9 and TRBJ2-5; there is no DNA to check the TCRdb D call of TRBD1. The CDR3 has 16 amino acids. Germline loops: CDR1 SEHNR, CDR2 FQNEAQ (reference sequence). CDR3 sequence reads: CASSPPGGGAVKTQYF.

The rearrangement uses TRBV7-2 and TRBJ2-7; TCRdb reports TRBD2, a call that lacks DNA to check it against. The CDR3 has 13 residues. Germline V gives CDR1 SGHTA, CDR2 FQGNSA. The CDR3 is CASSHAGFYEQYF.

The rearrangement uses TRBV11-3 and TRBJ1-1; no DNA is available, so the TRBD1 call from TCRdb remains unchecked. Germline V gene lookup returns CDR1 SGHNT and CDR2 YENEEA. The CDR3 is made up of 15 amino acids. The CDR3 sequence is CASSSAGQGYTEAFF. The whole variable domain, filled in from reference TRBV11-3 and TRBJ1-1, reads EAGVVQSPRYKIIEKKQPVAFWCNPISGHNTLYWYLQNLGQGPELLIRYENEEAVDDSQLPKDRFSAERLKGVDSTLKIQPAELGDSAVYLCASSSAGQGYTEAFFGQGTRLTVV.

The chain uses TRBV7-9 and TRBJ1-1. The CDR3 runs to 12 residues. Germline V gene lookup returns CDR1 SEHNR and CDR2 FQNEAQ (reference sequence). The CDR3 protein is CASSLSFTEAFF.

This chain uses TRBV7-9 with TRBJ1-5. The CDR3 runs 12 residues. Germline loops: CDR1 SEHNR, CDR2 FQNEAQ (reference sequence). The CDR3: CASSLDNQPQHF.

This chain uses TRBV29-1 with TRBJ2-7; TCRdb's D gene call, TRBD2, goes unchecked for lack of DNA. The CDR3 covers 13 residues. Germline V gene sequence: CDR1 SQVTM, CDR2 ANQGSEA. The chain's CDR3 is CSAVEGLSYEQYF.

This CDR3 is CASSWGTSGSKEQYF. The rearrangement links TRBV13 to TRBJ2-7; TCRdb gives TRBD2 as the D gene, but with no DNA this cannot be confirmed. CDR1 PRHDT and CDR2 FYEKMQ come from the germline V gene (reference sequence). The CDR3 sequence is 15 residues long.

The CDR3 is CASSHPGLAGETQYF. V and J are TRBV12-3 or TRBV12-4 and TRBJ2-5; no DNA is available, so the TRBD2 call from TCRdb remains unchecked. This CDR3 comprises 15 residues.

The CDR3 protein is CASSLGLGLDNEQFF. This chain uses TRBV7-9 with TRBJ2-1; TCRdb names TRBD1, which stays unverified in the absence of DNA. The CDR3 is 15 residues long. From germline, CDR1 is SEHNR and CDR2 FQNEAQ (reference sequence).

This chain connects TRBV29-1 to TRBJ2-1. CDR3 length equals 13 residues. CDR1 and CDR2 from the germline V gene are SQVTM and ANQGSEA. CDR3 loop: CSAEPGKINEQFF.

The rearrangement uses TRBV14 and TRBJ2-2. This CDR3 has 13 residues. CDR1 is SGHDN and CDR2 is FVKESK in the germline V gene. This CDR3 reads CASSQVNTGELFF. The whole variable domain, remainder taken from reference TRBV14 and TRBJ2-2, is EAGVTQFPSHSVIEKGQTVTLRCDPISGHDNLYWYRRVMGKEIKFLLHFVKESKQDESGMPNNRFLAERTGGTYSTLKVQPAELEDSGVYFCASSQVNTGELFFGEGSRLTVL.

The chain's CDR3 is CSARPSHLPTSDEQFF. This sequence joins TRBV20-1 and TRBJ2-1; without DNA, the TCRdb call of TRBD2 cannot be checked. This CDR3 region has 16 residues. Germline V gene sequence: CDR1 DFQATT, CDR2 SNEGSKA (reference sequence).

This sequence joins TRBV29-1 and TRBJ2-5; the D call of TRBD2 rests on TCRdb alone, since no DNA is present to check it. CDR3 length equals 20 residues. The germline V gene encodes CDR1 SQVTM and CDR2 ANQGSEA. The CDR3 loop is CSVGFPVGASGGYSAETQYF. Full variable domain (missing parts from reference TRBV29-1 and TRBJ2-5): SAVISQKPSRDICQRGTSLTIQCQVDSQVTMMFWYRQQPGQSLTLIATANQGSEATYESGFVIDKFPISRPNLTFSTLTVSNMSPEDSSIYLCSVGFPVGASGGYSAETQYFGPGTRLLVL.

This rearrangement joins TRBV6-5 to TRBJ2-2; no DNA is available, so the TRBD1 call from TCRdb remains unchecked. CDR3 length: 15 amino acids. Germline-derived CDR1 and CDR2 are MNHEY and SVGAGI. CDR3: CASSPDRTYTGELFF.

The gene calls are TRBV28 and TRBJ2-7; TCRdb outputs TRBD1, but without DNA this stays unchecked. This CDR3 is 15 amino acids long. Per germline, CDR1 MDHEN and CDR2 SYDVKM. This CDR3 reads CASSLEQGFPYEQYF.

The CDR3 reads CASSPNPDRVYGYTF. This chain joins TRBV6-6 and TRBJ1-2; lacking DNA, the TRBD1 call made by TCRdb goes unchecked. Germline V gives CDR1 MNHNY, CDR2 SVGAGI (reference sequence). The CDR3 runs to 15 residues.